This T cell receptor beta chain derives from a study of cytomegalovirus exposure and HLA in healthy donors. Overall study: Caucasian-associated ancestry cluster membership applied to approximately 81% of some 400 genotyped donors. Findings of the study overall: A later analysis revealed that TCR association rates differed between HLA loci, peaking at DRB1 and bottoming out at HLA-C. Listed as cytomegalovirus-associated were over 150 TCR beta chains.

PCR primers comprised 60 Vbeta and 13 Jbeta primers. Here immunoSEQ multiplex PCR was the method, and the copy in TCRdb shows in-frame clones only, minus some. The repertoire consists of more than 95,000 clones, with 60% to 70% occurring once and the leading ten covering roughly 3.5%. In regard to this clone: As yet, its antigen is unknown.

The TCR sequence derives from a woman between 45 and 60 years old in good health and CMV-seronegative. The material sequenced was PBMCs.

The CDR3 protein is CSVAPVDSSSYEQYF. CDR3 nucleotides: TGCAGCGTTGCTCCAGTGGACAGTTCGTCCTACGAGCAGTACTTC. The rearrangement links TRBV29-1 to TRBJ2-7; TRBD1 might be the D (6 bases). CDR1 SQVTM and CDR2 ANQGSEA come from the germline V gene. The V and J ends lost 4 bases and 1 base respectively, with 17 bases between them. CDR3 length: 15 amino acids.